Sequencing of this TCR beta chain was carried out in a study of response to subunit inactivated influenza vaccine. J was trimmed by 1 base and V by 3 bases; bases with no gene match: 2. This CDR3 is 16 amino acids long. Per germline, CDR1 LNHNV and CDR2 YYDKDF (reference sequence). TCRdb reprocessed the RT-PCR reads via MiXCR and lists one record per CDR3 protein. The sample holds hundreds of thousands of distinct CDR3 sequences, around 8% seen once. This clonotype was detected many times. V is TRBV15 and J is TRBJ2-3; 12 bases are a match to TRBD2. The receptor's source is a man in his fifties or sixties who received an inactivated influenza vaccine. Source: PBMCs from blood, taken around 25 months after vaccination. This CDR3 is CATSRPSGRGTDTQYF. The CDR3, as DNA: TGTGCCACCAGCAGGCCTAGCGGGAGGGGCACAGATACGCAGTATTTT. The variable domain in full, completed from reference TRBV15 and TRBJ2-3, reads DAMVIQNPRYQVTQFGKPVTLSCSQTLNHNVMYWYQQKSSQAPKLLFHYYDKDFNNEADTPDNFQSRRPNTSFCFLDIRSPGLGDTAMYLCATSRPSGRGTDTQYFGPGTRLTVL.